The entry that follows covers one T cell receptor (beta chain) sequence. Assay used: immunoSEQ multiplex PCR; TCRdb lists only in-frame clones, some missing. This repertoire shows 200,000 to 250,000 clones, more than 70% found once; its top ten account for 4.3%. Ages ranged from about 18 to 90 years, with residence in approximately 23 US areas. Assignments of participants to cohorts depended upon their own reported clinical history. This sample was included in a study of blood T cell repertoires in COVID-19. Study-level information: The origin of the acute and convalescent COVID-19 samples was the United States, Italy and Spain.

This CDR3 is 14 amino acids long. Germline CDR1 is MDHEN and CDR2 is SYDVKM. The J segment lost 3 bases and the V segment lost 4 bases, leaving 2 bases of the junction unmatched. The chain recombines TRBV28 with TRBJ2-3; the match to TRBD2 covers 9 bases. The source is a man in his thirties or forties with acute COVID-19. The sequenced sample was PBMCs or T cells enriched from blood (not recorded which). The CDR3 spells CASSSRGGTDTQYF. The DNA for the CDR3 is TGTGCCAGCAGTTCGCGGGGGGGTACAGATACGCAGTATTTT. Looking up the rest from reference TRBV28 and TRBJ2-3 gives the full variable domain: DVKVTQSSRYLVKRTGEKVFLECVQDMDHENMFWYRQDPGLGLRLIYFSYDVKMKEKGDIPEGYSVSREKKERFSLILESASTNQTSMYLCASSSRGGTDTQYFGPGTRLTVL.